This TCR beta chain emerged from a study of spatial heterogeneity in lung cancer (dated by TCRdb to the late 2010s). In the study overall: Beta-chain transcripts were consistently detected in greater numbers than alpha-chain transcripts, which likely reflected higher beta-chain transcript abundance. A strong correlation was found between TCR transcript counts in tumor regions and a T cell transcriptional module score from matched bulk RNA-seq. In the raw uncorrected reads, each unique combination of TCR and UMI appeared more than ten times on average. In non-small cell lung cancer, the study quantitatively compared TCR alpha and beta repertoires across several tumor regions, matched nontumor lung, and blood. The study linked features of the TCR repertoire to counts of nonsynonymous mutations, which were determined by whole-exome sequencing of tumor tissue. At surgery, both alpha and beta chains were TCR-sequenced in more than 200 tumor regions, approximately 64 matched nontumor lung samples and 50 to 60 PBMC samples. The paper's findings and limits, for the study overall: The count of ubiquitous expanded TCRs correlated with the count of ubiquitous nonsynonymous mutations, and the count of regional expanded TCRs correlated with the count of regional nonsynonymous mutations. TCR-seq was estimated to cover only approximately 6.6% of tumor T cells for alpha chains and around 13% for beta chains. The number of expanded intratumoral alpha and beta TCRs correlated with the tumor nonsynonymous mutation count. Confirming at a functional level the hypothesis that regional TCRs recognize regional mutations was considered to require additional single-cell paired TCR alpha and beta sequencing.

This clonotype was seen repeatedly, ten times or more. Its antigen specificity is not known. The sample holds no much larger clone one base away, and base qualities are not on file. What the time point label conveys for this sample: sample taken at primary tumor resection. Samples were obtained from roughly 72 patients with early-stage, untreated non-small cell lung cancer from the lung TRACERx cohort. Without any cell sorting, TCR sequencing was performed on whole RNA extracted either from tumor and nontumor lung tissue or from cryopreserved PBMC samples. A patient was chosen for TCR sequencing only when enough RNA was available from at least two tumor regions. Tumor and adjacent nontumor lung specimens were reviewed by a lung pathologist before selection. CDR1 and CDR2 (DFQATT, SNEGSKA) derive from the germline V gene (reference sequence). Spanning cysteine to phenylalanine, the CDR3 consists of 17 amino acids. The entry retains the CDR3 DNA only, 51 bases that are in frame from base 1. Deletion took 2 bases off V and 4 bases off J, with a span of 21 bases between the germline ends.

The library was built by means of 5' RACE. Data came from a NextSeq 500. The TCR library protocol attached a unique molecular identifier to each TCR cDNA molecule to allow correction of PCR and sequencing errors. As for how the authors treated the data: Decombinator tools were used for TCR identification, UMI-based error correction and CDR3 extraction. Expanded TCRs were defined as those above a frequency of 2 per 1,000, corresponding to the top 1% of the tumor frequency distribution. Expanded tumor TCRs were classed as regional if statistically deemed absent (corrected P<0.05) from at least one tumor region, otherwise ubiquitous. Renyi diversity was computed with the R vegan package after each repertoire had been subsampled 100 times to 5,000 TCRs. CDR3 similarity networks were built from amino acid triplet string-kernel similarity, with CDR3s being connected when pairwise similarity was above 0.82. TCRdb reprocessed the public reads (quality trimming at Q25 with fastp, clone calling with MiXCR) and kept in-frame beta chains. Merged by CDR3 protein, the rows form single entries marked with the most common genes and DNA. The V and J calls come from TCRdb's annotation, not from the publication. This sample is represented by about 6,900 distinct CDR3 sequences; approximately 12% of them were singletons. The ten most abundant clones make up 22% of the sample.

The clonotype originates from a male donor with early-stage non-small cell lung cancer. In this chain, TRBV20-1 is recombined with TRBJ1-5, and TRBD1 may be the D gene, going by 5 matching bases. Specimen: lung tumor tissue, collected at surgery. The CDR3 protein sequence reads: CSARPARLGAKNQPQHF. The sequenced DNA: TGCAGTGCTAGACCAGCCCGGCTCGGGGCCAAAAATCAGCCCCAGCATTTT.